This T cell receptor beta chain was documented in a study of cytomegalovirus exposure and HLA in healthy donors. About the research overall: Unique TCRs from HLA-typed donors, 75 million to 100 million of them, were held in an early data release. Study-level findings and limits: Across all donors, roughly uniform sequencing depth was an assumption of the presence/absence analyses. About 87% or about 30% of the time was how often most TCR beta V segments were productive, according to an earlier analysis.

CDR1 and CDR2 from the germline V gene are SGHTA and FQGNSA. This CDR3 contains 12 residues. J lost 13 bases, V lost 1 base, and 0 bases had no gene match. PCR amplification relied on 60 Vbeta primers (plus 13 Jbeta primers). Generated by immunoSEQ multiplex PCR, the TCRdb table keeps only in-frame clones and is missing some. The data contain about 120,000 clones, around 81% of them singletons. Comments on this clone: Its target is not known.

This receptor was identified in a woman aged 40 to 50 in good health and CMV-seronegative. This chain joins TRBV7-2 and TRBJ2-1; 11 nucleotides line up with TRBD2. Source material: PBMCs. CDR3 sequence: CASSLGLAGQFF. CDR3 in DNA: TGTGCCAGCAGCTTAGGACTAGCGGGACAGTTCTTC.